Each of the 30 T cell receptor beta chains below was sequenced from the same sample in a study of type 1 and type 2 diabetes patients. Amplification started from genomic DNA. The TCR beta CDR3 region was amplified using 30 forward and 13 reverse primers. One entry per CDR3 protein results from TCRdb running MiXCR on the multiplex PCR reads. The sample records fewer than 300,000 distinct CDR3 sequences, 47% being singletons. Sequencing input: peripheral blood mononuclear cells (PBMCs). These receptors were taken from a man aged 18 to 30 with type 2 diabetes.

V usage is TRBV7-6 and J usage is TRBJ2-1; D might be TRBD1 (5 bases). Per germline, CDR1 SGHVS and CDR2 FNYEAQ. V was clipped by 5 bases and J by 10 bases, with 15 bases between them. The CDR3 has 13 residues. DNA of the CDR3: TGTGCCAGCAGCCTTGACAGTACCTACGAGCAGTTCTTC. This sequence encodes CASSLDSTYEQFF.

This clonotype was picked up a small number of times. The CDR3 loop is CAWSPGTGNEQYF. The DNA of the CDR3 is TGTGCCTGGAGCCCCGGGACAGGGAACGAGCAGTACTTC. V usage is TRBV30 and J usage is TRBJ2-7; TRBD1 matches 9 bases. Germline CDR1 and CDR2: GTSNPN and SVGIG (reference sequence). With 3 bases clipped from V and 5 bases from J, the junction kept 5 bases outside the gene matches. The CDR3 is 13 amino acids.

This clonotype was observed a handful of times. The rearrangement links TRBV6-5 to TRBJ1-1; D gene ambiguous. Trimming left V 2 bases short and J 1 base short, with 5 bases between. The CDR3 runs to 13 residues. Germline V lookup: CDR1 MNHEY, CDR2 SVGAGI. DNA for the CDR3: TGTGCCAGCAGTTACCTTACGAACACTGAAGCTTTCTTT. Its protein is CASSYLTNTEAFF.

This clonotype has only a few counts. The chain links TRBV10-3 to TRBJ1-2; D not certain. V was pared by 11 bases and J by 1 base, with 14 bases between. There are 13 residues in the CDR3. Germline V gives CDR1 ENHRY, CDR2 SYGVKD. The CDR3 region has the DNA TGTGCCCCCCCCGGCGGTTTTAACTATGGCTACACCTTC. This codes for CAPPGGFNYGYTF.

This clonotype was counted ten times or more. The chain recombines TRBV2 with TRBJ1-4; D perhaps matches TRBD1 (6 bases). CDR1 is SNHLY, CDR2 FYNNEI, per germline. Trimming removed 7 bases from V and 1 base from J, with 16 bases in between. The CDR3 is 16 amino acids. CDR3 coding DNA: TGTGCCAGCACCGGGACAATCCTCGGAACTAATGAAAAACTGTTTTTT. It encodes CASTGTILGTNEKLFF.

The table lists this clonotype with a few counts. The chain combines TRBV20-1 with TRBJ2-2, with a tentative D call TRBD1 (5 bases). Trimming pared 6 bases from V and 3 bases from J, leaving 11 bases between. The CDR3 sequence is 13 residues long. Per the germline V gene, CDR1 is DFQATT and CDR2 is SNEGSKA (reference sequence). The CDR3 DNA follows: TGCAGTGCACCGAAGGGGCACACCGGGGAGCTGTTTTTT. This translates into CSAPKGHTGELFF.

This clonotype was seen ten or more times. This chain connects TRBV15 to TRBJ2-2, with a possible D match to TRBD1 (5 bases). The V end was cut by 3 bases, the J end by 5 bases, with 7 bases between. Germline V gene data show CDR1 as LNHNV and CDR2 as YYDKDF (reference sequence). CDR3 length equals 13 residues. This CDR3 is CATSSAGTGELFF. The CDR3, as DNA: TGTGCCACCAGCAGTGCAGGGACCGGGGAGCTGTTTTTT.

The chain uses TRBV10-3 and TRBJ2-5, with D possibly matching TRBD2 (5 bases). The CDR3 covers 13 residues. Germline-derived CDR1 and CDR2 are ENHRY and SYGVKD. V lost 4 bases and J 5 bases, leaving 11 bases between the germline ends. The CDR3: CAISGRGGETQYF. The DNA for the CDR3 is TGTGCCATCAGTGGACGAGGCGGGGAGACCCAGTACTTC.

Written as DNA, the CDR3 is TGCGCCAGCAGTGTTTTCTCCACTGAAGCTTTCTTT. It encodes CASSVFSTEAFF. The rearrangement links TRBV10-2 to TRBJ1-1; D call uncertain. Trimming cost V 4 bases and J 4 bases, with 7 bases left between them. CDR3 length equals 12 residues. Germline V gene data show CDR1 as WSHSY and CDR2 as SAAADI.

There are a few counts of this clonotype. The gene calls are TRBV2 and TRBJ2-2; possibly TRBD1 for D (5 bases). V shed 4 bases and J shed 3 bases, with 9 bases lying between them. CDR3 length equals 14 residues. Germline CDR1 is SNHLY and CDR2 is FYNNEI. CDR3 region: CASSGRQYTGELFF. The CDR3, as DNA: TGTGCCAGCAGTGGTCGACAGTACACCGGGGAGCTGTTTTTT.

J is TRBJ2-1 and V is TRBV7-9, with a weak D call TRBD1 (5 bases). Germline assignment: CDR1 SEHNR and CDR2 FQNEAQ (reference sequence). Trimming pared 6 bases from V and 2 bases from J, leaving 14 bases between. This CDR3 comprises 15 residues. CDR3 sequence: CASSPRTTAYNEQFF. In DNA, the CDR3 is TGTGCCAGCAGTCCCCGGACAACCGCCTACAATGAGCAGTTCTTC. Looking up the rest from reference TRBV7-9 and TRBJ2-1 gives the full variable domain: DTGVSQNPRHKITKRGQNVTFRCDPISEHNRLYWYRQTLGQGPEFLTYFQNEAQLEKSRLLSDRFSAERPKGSFSTLEIQRTEQGDSAMYLCASSPRTTAYNEQFFGPGTRLTVL.

The V call is TRBV10-3, the J call TRBJ2-7, with 10 nucleotides matching TRBD1. The CDR3 contains 14 residues. With V trimmed by 6 bases and J by 5 bases, 7 bases remained unmatched. The germline gives CDR1 ENHRY, CDR2 SYGVKD. This CDR3 reads CAISEPGQGNEQYF. DNA of the CDR3: TGTGCCATCAGCGAACCGGGACAGGGGAACGAGCAGTACTTC.

The chain combines TRBV20-1 with TRBJ2-2; D is unresolved. This CDR3 region has 13 residues. Trimming took off 4 bases at V and 0 bases at J, with 6 bases between the two ends. From germline, CDR1 is DFQATT and CDR2 SNEGSKA (reference sequence). The DNA for the CDR3 is TGCAGTGCTATCCTTTCGAACACCGGGGAGCTGTTTTTT. Translated, it gives CSAILSNTGELFF.

The chain couples TRBV4-3 to TRBJ2-2, with TRBD2 identical over 10 bases. Germline CDR1 is LGHNA and CDR2 is YSLEER. This CDR3 is 16 amino acids long. V lost 2 bases and J lost 4; bases outside the gene matches: 4. The CDR3 reads CASSQSAGGLTGELFF. CDR3 coding DNA: TGCGCCAGCAGCCAATCAGCGGGGGGGCTCACCGGGGAGCTGTTTTTT.

Notes on this clonotype: One base away lies a much larger clone, so this may be a sequencing read error. The chain links TRBV7-8 to TRBJ2-5; no clear D. V was clipped by 3 bases and J by 0 bases, with 8 bases between them. This CDR3 spans 14 amino acids. The germline gives CDR1 SGHVS, CDR2 FQNEAQ. The CDR3, as DNA: TGTGCCAGCAGCTTCGGGTTGCACCAAGAGACCCAGTACTTC. It encodes CASSFGLHQETQYF.

The V call is TRBV10-3, the J call TRBJ2-7, with D possibly being TRBD2 (7 bases). TRBJ2-5 explains the end of the DNA better; the J call may be wrong. The CDR3 length is 13 residues. Germline V gene lookup returns CDR1 ENHRY and CDR2 SYGVKD. CDR3 amino acids: CAISGGGAETQYF. In DNA, the CDR3 is TGTGCCATCAGTGGGGGGGGGGCGGAGACCCAGTACTTC.

This chain connects TRBV15 to TRBJ2-3, with D unresolved. V lost 3 bases and J 2 bases, leaving 3 bases between the germline ends. The V gene's germline CDR1 is LNHNV and CDR2 YYDKDF (reference sequence). The CDR3 length is 12 residues. The CDR3 here is CATSRATDTQYF. The CDR3 coding sequence is TGTGCCACCAGCAGGGCCACAGATACGCAGTATTTT.

The chain has TRBV20-1 and TRBJ2-3; a weak D match, TRBD1 (5 bases). The CDR3 has 14 residues. Trimming shortened V by 5 bases and J by 4 bases, and 16 bases separated the two germline ends. CDR1 is DFQATT, CDR2 SNEGSKA, per germline (reference sequence). The CDR3 nucleotides read TGCAGTGCTTCCCAACCAGGGCCCGCAGATACGCAGTATTTT. Translating gives CSASQPGPADTQYF.

The chain uses TRBV12-3 or TRBV12-4 and TRBJ2-1; the match to TRBD1 covers 7 bases. There are 14 residues in the CDR3. The J segment lost 8 bases and the V segment lost 5 bases, leaving 9 bases of the junction unmatched. In nucleotides, the CDR3 is TGTGCCAGCAGTCTCGGGACAGCCATTCATGAGCAGTTCTTC. Translated, it gives CASSLGTAIHEQFF.

The rearrangement joins TRBV10-3 to TRBJ1-3, with TRBD1 as a possible D gene (5 bases). V shed 10 bases and J shed 6 bases, with 16 bases lying between them. The CDR3 extends over 13 amino acids. Germline CDR1 ENHRY, CDR2 SYGVKD. CDR3 DNA: TGTGCCAGCCGTAGGGACGGCGCAAACACCATATATTTT. Protein sequence: CASRRDGANTIYF.

This clonotype was observed a single time. The chain has TRBV19 and TRBJ2-5; D possibly corresponds to TRBD1 (6 bases). Germline V gene data show CDR1 as LNHDA and CDR2 as SQIVND (reference sequence). The CDR3 has 13 residues. The V end lost 9 bases, the J end lost 5 bases, and 16 bases lay between the germline ends. DNA for the CDR3: TGTGCCAGCAGAACAGGGATTGGGGAGACCCAGTACTTC. This gives the protein CASRTGIGETQYF.

This clonotype was counted at least ten times. This sequence joins TRBV10-1 and TRBJ2-7; D call uncertain. The CDR3 totals 12 residues. Germline lookup yields CDR1 WNHNN and CDR2 SYGVQD (reference sequence). V lost 0 bases and J 8 bases, leaving 8 bases between the germline ends. The CDR3 reads CASSESGRKQYF. The CDR3 bases are TGCGCCAGCAGTGAGTCCGGACGAAAGCAGTACTTC.

This chain uses TRBV29-1 with TRBJ2-7; 10 bases map to TRBD1. The CDR3 is 16 amino acids. Germline V gene lookup returns CDR1 SQVTM and CDR2 ANQGSEA. V was pared by 0 bases and J by 3 bases, with 8 bases of the junction left unmatched. Here the CDR3 DNA reads TGCAGCGTTGAAGATTCGGGAGGGACAGGGGTCTACGAGCAGTACTTC. It encodes CSVEDSGGTGVYEQYF.

The CDR3 DNA sequence: TGCAGCGTGGGGGATCAGCTGGCTTTCTTT. Translating it yields CSVGDQLAFF. The chain joins TRBV29-1 to TRBJ1-1, with a tentative D call TRBD1 (5 bases). CDR3 length: 10 residues. Germline CDR1 is SQVTM and CDR2 is ANQGSEA. Trimming took off 6 bases at V and 11 bases at J, with 13 bases between the two ends.

The chain has TRBV20-1 and TRBJ1-1, with D possibly matching TRBD1 (5 bases). Germline assignment: CDR1 DFQATT and CDR2 SNEGSKA (reference sequence). V shed 6 bases and J shed 6 bases, with 11 bases lying between them. The CDR3 sequence is 11 residues long. This CDR3 reads CSARRGAEAFF. The CDR3 DNA follows: TGCAGTGCACGAAGGGGCGCTGAAGCTTTCTTT.

This clonotype has more than one count but fewer than ten. The chain combines TRBV29-1 with TRBJ1-1; maybe TRBD1 (5 bases). The V gene's germline CDR1 is SQVTM and CDR2 ANQGSEA. The CDR3 consists of 12 residues. Trimming stripped 5 bases from V and 1 base from J, with 8 bases between. DNA of the CDR3: TGCAGCGTTTTTGGGGGGAACACTGAAGCTTTCTTT. Translated, it gives CSVFGGNTEAFF.

In the case of this clonotype: The CDR3 does not close with the conserved phenylalanine or tryptophan, likely indicating a read error. This chain links TRBV29-1 with TRBJ1-1; no firm D call. The CDR3 runs 13 residues. Germline lookup yields CDR1 SQVTM and CDR2 ANQGSEA. V was clipped by 3 bases and J by 0 bases, with 8 bases between them. CDR3 residues: CSVDPAMNTEAFS. Here the CDR3 DNA reads TGCAGCGTTGATCCGGCCATGAACACTGAAGCTTTCTCT.

This chain connects TRBV20-1 to TRBJ2-7, with D unclear. V shed 7 bases and J shed 4 bases, with 17 bases lying between them. Germline V gene sequence: CDR1 DFQATT, CDR2 SNEGSKA (reference sequence). CDR3 length: 13 residues. The CDR3 reads CSVEEGPIYEQYF. The CDR3 region has the DNA TGCAGTGTTGAGGAAGGTCCGATTTACGAGCAGTACTTC.

This clonotype was seen only a few times. The chain uses TRBV10-2 and TRBJ1-2; no clear D gene. This CDR3 spans 13 amino acids. V was cut by 8 bases and J by 4 bases, with 14 bases left in between. Germline CDR1 is WSHSY and CDR2 is SAAADI. Written as DNA, the CDR3 is TGCGCCAGCGGAGAAGTATCTGGCTATGGCTACACCTTC. The encoded protein is CASGEVSGYGYTF.

This clonotype was observed once. This chain uses TRBV18 with TRBJ2-7, with 8 bases lining up with TRBD2. Germline V gene sequence: CDR1 KGHSH, CDR2 LQKENI. This CDR3 is 17 amino acids long. J gave up 4 bases and V 3 bases, and 14 bases lay outside the gene matches. The CDR3 DNA reads TGTGCCAGCTCACCGGGACTAGTTGCGAACTTACCTTACGAGCAGTACTTC. It is translated as CASSPGLVANLPYEQYF. Full variable domain (rest looked up from reference TRBV18 and TRBJ2-7): NAGVMQNPRHLVRRRGQEARLRCSPMKGHSHVYWYRQLPEEGLKFMVYLQKENIIDESGMPKERFSAEFPKEGPSILRIQQVVRGDSAAYFCASSPGLVANLPYEQYFGPGTRLTVT.